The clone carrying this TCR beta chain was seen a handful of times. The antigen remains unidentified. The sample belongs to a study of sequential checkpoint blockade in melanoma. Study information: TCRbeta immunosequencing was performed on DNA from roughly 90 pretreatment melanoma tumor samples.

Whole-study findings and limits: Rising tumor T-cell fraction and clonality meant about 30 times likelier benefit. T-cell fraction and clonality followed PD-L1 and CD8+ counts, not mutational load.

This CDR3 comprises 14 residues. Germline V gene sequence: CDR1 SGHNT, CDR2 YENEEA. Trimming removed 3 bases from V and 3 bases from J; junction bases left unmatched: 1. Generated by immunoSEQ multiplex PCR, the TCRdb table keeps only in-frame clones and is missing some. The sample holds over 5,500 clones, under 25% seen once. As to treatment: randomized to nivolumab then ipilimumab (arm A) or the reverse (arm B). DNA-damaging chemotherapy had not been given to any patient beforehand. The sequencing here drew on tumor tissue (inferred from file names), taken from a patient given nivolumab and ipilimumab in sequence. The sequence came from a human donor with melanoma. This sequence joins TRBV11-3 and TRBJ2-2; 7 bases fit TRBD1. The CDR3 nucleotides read TGTGCCAGCAGCTTTGGGACAGACACCGGGGAGCTGTTTTTT. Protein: CASSFGTDTGELFF.